One T cell receptor (beta chain) is described in this entry. Its antigen remains unknown. Profiling relied on immunoSEQ multiplex PCR, and the TCRdb table lists in-frame clones only, not all of them. Seen here are roughly 56,000 clones, more than 60% observed once, and the top ten hold 3%. Culture proceeded for more than 8 days, and CD4+ T cells were then isolated. The entry originates in a study of vaccination effects on CD4 cells after COVID-19. About the study: Using viral peptide pools, the ViraFEST assay grew out antigen-specific CD4+ T cells prior to sequencing. Roughly 2.1 million PBMC per well were cultured with 9 to 10 IU/ml IL-2 and roughly 10 ug/ml peptides.

V gave up 2 bases and J gave up 5 bases, with 13 bases separating them. Germline loops: CDR1 MDHEN, CDR2 SYDVKM. The CDR3 sequence is 14 residues long. The study's findings and limits: In the study, convalescent patients were few, and early post-infection timepoints were absent. Infection-derived and vaccine-derived clones contracted markedly late after vaccination.

This chain connects TRBV28 to TRBJ2-7; D may be TRBD2 (5 bases). The sample was CD4+ T cells from PBMCs cultured without peptide, taken before COVID-19 vaccination. The sequence was collected from a human donor who received a COVID-19 vaccine. The DNA of the CDR3 is TGTGCCAGCAGTTTAAGGGAACTAGGTGACGAGCAGTACGTC. Its protein is CASSLRELGDEQYV.